Detailed here is one TCR beta chain. The sample comes from a study of cytomegalovirus exposure and HLA in healthy donors. PCR used 60 Vbeta primers and 13 Jbeta primers. Per the authors' pipeline: About 10 million of about 80 million unique TCR beta chains were shared, per a later count. Data came from immunoSEQ multiplex PCR; TCRdb stores just in-frame clones and leaves some out. The V and J calls and clone size come from that table; D and trimming were worked out from the DNA. The data show around 170,000 clones, with roughly 80% seen just once and approximately 3.8% held by the top ten. This sequence originates from a man in his forties or fifties in good health and CMV-seronegative. The material sequenced was PBMCs.

In DNA, the CDR3 is TGTGCCTCCCGGCCCGAGGGGGGCACAGATACGCAGTATTTT. Amino acid sequence: CASRPEGGTDTQYF. The V and J genes are TRBV19 and TRBJ2-3; possible D gene TRBD1, 6 bases. The germline CDR1 and CDR2 sequences are LNHDA and SQIVND (reference sequence). The CDR3 contains 14 residues. V was clipped by 11 bases and J by 1 base, with 16 bases between them.